The source of this T cell receptor (beta chain) is a study of blood T cell repertoires in COVID-19 (dated by TCRdb to 2019 to 2021). General notes on the study: Samples from collaborators originated in the United States, Italy and Spain and spanned both the acute and convalescent phases of COVID-19. The material from the prospective study consisted of cDNA or gDNA derived from T cells, B-cell-depleted T cells, or PBMCs. Deeply sampled blood TCRbeta repertoires from subjects exposed to, actively infected with, or recovered from COVID-19 were included in the dataset. A freely available public database, intended as a resource for researchers studying the immune response to SARS-CoV-2, is where the repertoires were released. The samples were drawn from the first 160 participants of the ongoing ImmuneRACE study and from over a thousand subjects provided by 6 global collaborators. The sample metadata nearly always contained a de-identified subject ID, COVID-19 status, age in years and sex. Where HLA class I and class II types were available, the types were taken from metadata supplied by the sample provider, not from assay-based typing. On the study overall, not on this receptor specifically: The amount of clinical and demographic metadata varied by source and participant and was provided uncurated.

Collaborating institutions collected whole blood in K2EDTA tubes following their own protocols. For TCRbeta analysis, collaborators shipped samples in one of three forms: frozen whole blood, isolated PBMCs, or DNA extracted from either of those sample types. The germline V gene provides CDR1 MRHNA and CDR2 SNTAGT. Clipping removes 0 bases from V and 4 bases from J, with 6 as the unmatched junction base count. Inclusive of the bounding cysteine and phenylalanine, the CDR3 is 15 residues long. CDR3 DNA is the only sequence kept; it has 45 bases, read in frame from the first base. TCRbeta CDR3 regions were amplified from genomic DNA by means of the immunoSEQ Assay, a bias-controlled multiplex PCR. As for the original processing: The number of nucleated cells in each sample was estimated by amplification of reference gene primers within the assay. To quantify the absolute abundance of each unique TCRbeta CDR3 rearrangement, sequence reads were collapsed and filtered. Productive Simpson clonality was computed per sample as the square root of Simpson's diversity index over productive rearrangements. TCRdb re-hosts the immuneACCESS table, in-frame sequences only. Its copies lack some clones; in the studies checked, an unresolved V gene accounts for under half of them, and the cause for the rest is not known. That table is the source of V, J and clone size, and D and trimming were worked out from the DNA. For this sample there are over 85,000 clones; about 85% appear just once. The ten largest make up roughly 40% of the sample.

A word on this clone: The clone's antigen remains unknown. It has no much larger one-base neighbor in the sample; base qualities were not kept.

The source of this sequence is an older man with acute or convalescent COVID-19. Rearrangement joined TRBV6-4 to TRBJ2-7; 7 middle bases align to TRBD2. The sequencing input was peripheral blood. This receptor carries the CDR3 CASSDSGGRRYEQYF. Here is the DNA: TGTGCCAGCAGTGACTCTGGCGGGAGAAGATACGAGCAGTACTTC.